The rows below give T cell receptor beta chains drawn from one sample of a study of T cells after yellow fever vaccination. MiXCR was run by TCRdb on the 5' RACE reads, yielding one entry per CDR3 protein. The top ten hold roughly 0.77% of the sample, which has under 150,000 distinct CDR3 sequences, 7.7% seen once. The material sequenced was CD4+ T cells sorted from PBMCs, taken 5 days after the yellow fever booster vaccination. The receptors shown here come from a young man who received the YFV17D yellow fever vaccine. Each CDR3 is given with its conserved first and last residue. The order of the fields is D gene, V gene, J gene, clone size, CDR3 DNA, CDR3 protein. A D gene is named only where the DNA matches it firmly. The listing skips clone size in some rows; elsewhere it reads once, few, many or a size class.

>TRBD1|TRBV20-1|TRBJ1-1|many
TGCAGTGCTAGTCAAGGGACAGACAACACTGAAGCTTTCTTT
CSASQGTDNTEAFF
>NA|TRBV20-1|TRBJ2-6|once
TGCAGTGCTAACCCGACCTCTAGGGGCGGGGCCAACGTCCTGACTTTC
CSANPTSRGGANVLTF
>NA|TRBV5-4|TRBJ2-5|NA
TGTGCCAGCAGCTTCCCCAGCGAGACCCAGTACTTC
CASSFPSETQYF
>NA|TRBV18|TRBJ2-7|many
TGTGCCAGCTCGCCTACTTCCCTTGGCGACGAGCAGTACTTC
CASSPTSLGDEQYF
>NA|TRBV7-9|TRBJ1-5|many
TGTGCCAGCAGCTTATATGACAATAGCAATCAGCCCCAGCATTTT
CASSLYDNSNQPQHF
>NA|TRBV28|TRBJ1-4|many
TGTGCCAGCACTATCAGGGGATTGGGCGGAAAACTGTTTTTT
CASTIRGLGGKLFF
>NA|TRBV20-1|TRBJ2-1|many
TGCAGTGCTAGAGATCGGAAGAATGGAGGGAATGAGCAGTTCTTC
CSARDRKNGGNEQFF
>NA|TRBV12-3/TRBV12-4|TRBJ1-2|few
TGTGCCAGCAGTTTAGGATTCTATGGCTACACCTTC
CASSLGFYGYTF
>NA|TRBV12-3/TRBV12-4|TRBJ1-3|many
TGTGCCAGCAGGATGCAGGGAAACACCATATATTTT
CASRMQGNTIYF
>NA|TRBV3-1|TRBJ2-1|many
TGTGCCAGCAGCCCCACAACTAGTACCAACAATGAGCAGTTCTTC
CASSPTTSTNNEQFF
>NA|TRBV12-3/TRBV12-4|TRBJ2-1|many
TGTGCCAGCAGCCCCATGAATGAGCAGTTCTTC
CASSPMNEQFF
>TRBD1|TRBV6-5|TRBJ2-6|many
TGTGCCAGCAGTTACTCGGGACAGGGGTGGCGTGGGGCCAACGTCCTGACTTTC
CASSYSGQGWRGANVLTF
>NA|TRBV24-1|TRBJ2-5|many
TGTGCCACCAGTGATTCGGGACACCTAGGAGAGACCCAGTACTTC
CATSDSGHLGETQYF
>TRBD2|TRBV19|TRBJ2-1|many
TGTGCCAGTAGGTCTGGCGGGAGGAATTACAATGAGCAGTTCTTC
CASRSGGRNYNEQFF
>NA|TRBV4-3|TRBJ1-2|NA
TGCGCCAGCAGCCAAGTCGGGGAATGGGCTAACTATGGCTACACCTTC
CASSQVGEWANYGYTF
>NA|TRBV5-1|TRBJ2-2|many
TGCGCCAGCAGCTCCACTGGCAGGGGTGACACCGGGGAGCTGTTTTTT
CASSSTGRGDTGELFF
>TRBD2|TRBV5-1|TRBJ2-7|many
TGCGCCAGCAGCTTGGCGCCGGGAGGGGAGTACGAGCAGTACTTC
CASSLAPGGEYEQYF
>TRBD2|TRBV4-1|TRBJ2-1|many
TGCGCCAGCAGCCAAGGAGGTGCGGGAGGGCCCCTCTACAATGAGCAGTTCTTC
CASSQGGAGGPLYNEQFF
>TRBD1|TRBV29-1|TRBJ2-2|many
TGCAGCGTTCCGGGACAGGGTAACACCGGGGAGCTGTTTTTT
CSVPGQGNTGELFF
>NA|TRBV9|TRBJ2-7|many
TGTGCCAGCAGCGTAGGAGGGCCGAGCTCCTACGAGCAGTACTTC
CASSVGGPSSYEQYF
>NA|TRBV29-1|TRBJ2-7|many
TGCAGCGTCATCGGGACAGGGGGACTAGCGGAGCCCTACGAGCAGTACTTC
CSVIGTGGLAEPYEQYF
>NA|TRBV5-1|TRBJ2-5|many
TGCGCCAGCAGCCAGACTATAAACCAAGAGACCCAGTACTTC
CASSQTINQETQYF
>NA|TRBV25-1|TRBJ1-4|few
TGTGCCAGCAGTGACCCGGCAGAGCCACCTAATGAAAAACTGTTTTTT
CASSDPAEPPNEKLFF
>NA|TRBV7-2|TRBJ2-5|few
TGTGCCAGCAGCTTAGAGTTGGCGACCCAGTACTTC
CASSLELATQYF
>NA|TRBV29-1|TRBJ2-5|many
TGCAGCGTTGATGTCAGGGGACCGCCCGGGACCCAGTACTTC
CSVDVRGPPGTQYF
>TRBD1|TRBV6-5|TRBJ2-7|many
TGTGCCAGCAGTTACTCGCCGGGACAGCCCCACGACGAGCAGTACTTC
CASSYSPGQPHDEQYF
>TRBD2|TRBV2|TRBJ2-1|many
TGTGCCAGCAGTGAGAGGCTAGCGGGAGGCAATGAGCAGTTCTTC
CASSERLAGGNEQFF
>NA|TRBV29-1|TRBJ2-5|many
TGCAGCGTGGGACCGGCACAAGAGACCCAGTACTTC
CSVGPAQETQYF
>NA|TRBV7-8|TRBJ1-1|many
TGTGCCAGCAGCCAGACAGGCAACACTGAAGCTTTCTTT
CASSQTGNTEAFF
>NA|TRBV18|TRBJ2-6|many
TGTGCCAGCTCACCACCAAGGTCCGGGATACAGTCTGGGGCCAACGTCCTGACTTTC
CASSPPRSGIQSGANVLTF
>NA|TRBV2|TRBJ1-6|NA
TGTGCCTTCTGTTTAACAGATAACTATAATTCACCCCTCCACTTT
CAFCLTDNYNSPLHF
>TRBD2|TRBV7-9|TRBJ2-7|many
TGTGCCAGCAGCTTAATCTGGGCGGGGGGGAACTACGAGCAGTACTTC
CASSLIWAGGNYEQYF
>TRBD2|TRBV12-3/TRBV12-4|TRBJ2-3|NA
TGTACCAGCAGTTTAGGGACTAGCGGTTCTCTAGGCACAGATACGCAGTATTTT
CTSSLGTSGSLGTDTQYF
>NA|TRBV7-8|TRBJ2-7|many
TGTGCCAGCAGCTTAGCAGGGTCGGATTTGGGCGAGCAGTACTTC
CASSLAGSDLGEQYF
>NA|TRBV7-2|TRBJ2-4|many
TGTGCCAGCAGCTTAGCCCACTTCAGGGCGAAAGCCAAAAACATTCAGTACTTC
CASSLAHFRAKAKNIQYF
>NA|TRBV6-5|TRBJ2-7|many
TGTGCCAGCAGTTACGTTGCACTAACCCCGTCCGAGCAGTACTTC
CASSYVALTPSEQYF
>NA|TRBV20-1|TRBJ2-1|many
TGCAGTGCTAGAGCACAGGGTTATTCTGAGCAGTTCTTC
CSARAQGYSEQFF
>NA|TRBV12-3/TRBV12-4|TRBJ1-2|many
TGTGCCAGCAGTTTAGTTACCGGGAGTTACTATGGCTACACCTTC
CASSLVTGSYYGYTF
>NA|TRBV24-1|TRBJ2-1|NA
TGTGCCACCAGCACTTCCCGTGGGGGCGAGCAGTTCTTC
CATSTSRGGEQFF
>TRBD1|TRBV7-9|TRBJ2-1|many
TGTGCCAGCAGCCCAACAGGGGGGTGGCCACGCCTTGTCTTC
CASSPTGGWPRLVF
>TRBD2|TRBV18|TRBJ2-7|NA
TGTGCCAGCTCACCAGGGACTAGCGTATCCTACGAGCAGTACTTC
CASSPGTSVSYEQYF
>NA|TRBV4-2|TRBJ2-2|many
TGTGCCAGCAGCCAAGGCCTGACAGGCGCAAGTAAGACCGGGGAGCTGTTTTTT
CASSQGLTGASKTGELFF
>TRBD2|TRBV10-3|TRBJ2-7|many
TGTGCCATGACTAGCGGAGGCTCCTACGAGCAGTACTTC
CAMTSGGSYEQYF
>TRBD2|TRBV29-1|TRBJ2-1|many
TGCAGCGTTCTTCAGGGGACTAGCGGGAGTTTTTTCTTC
CSVLQGTSGSFFF
>TRBD1|TRBV13|TRBJ2-7|NA
TGTGCCAGCAGCTTAGGGACAGGGGTACGATACGAGCAGTACTTC
CASSLGTGVRYEQYF
>TRBD2|TRBV13|TRBJ2-1|NA
TGTGCCAGCAGCTTAGTTCCTAGCGGGAAGAGGTCCTACAATGAGCAGTTCTTC
CASSLVPSGKRSYNEQFF
>TRBD2|TRBV7-9|TRBJ2-7|few
TGTGCCAGCAGCCTCGGGAGGGCAAACGAGCAGTACTTC
CASSLGRANEQYF
>TRBD1|TRBV5-1|TRBJ2-4|many
TGCGCCAGCAGCTCGGGACAGGGGCAACGGGAAAACATTCAGTACTTC
CASSSGQGQRENIQYF
>NA|TRBV2|TRBJ1-6|many
TGTGCCACCACCGGCCTCCCCCATTCACCCCTCCACTTT
CATTGLPHSPLHF